The rows below give T cell receptor beta chains drawn from one sample of a study of blood T cell repertoires in COVID-19. Assay: immunoSEQ multiplex PCR; the TCRdb copy retains only in-frame clones and omits some. The sample holds roughly 110,000 clones, 81% seen once. Sequenced: peripheral blood. The receptors stem from a man aged 50 or older with acute or convalescent COVID-19. CDR3s include the opening cysteine and the closing phenylalanine or tryptophan.

cdr3_length v_call cdr3_aa
15 TRBV11-2 CASSLGTLHTGELFF
14 TRBV6-5 CASRPGTGDYGYTF
15 TRBV6-5 CASSYPREEGSPLHF
15 TRBV5-1 CASSLDGWGATEAFF
15 TRBV5-1 CASSLDGGSGQPQHF
14 TRBV9 CASSVDQGNYGYTF
13 TRBV10-3 CAITQDNNSPLHF
13 TRBV11-1 CASLNRGKTEAFF
15 TRBV6-5 CASRITGGLDYGYTF
15 TRBV19 CASSRASGGYNEQFF
14 TRBV9 CASSPDRGIDEAFF
16 TRBV5-1 CASSDPGTGDNSPLHF
13 TRBV12-5 CASGAGRQETQYF
13 TRBV5-1 CASSLGGVGGYTF
18 TRBV4-2 CASSQELQAGPYQETQYF
16 TRBV3-1/TRBV3-2 CASSRRQGTYNSPLHF
16 TRBV15 CATSRADRSITDTQYF
15 TRBV10-2 CASSERDRAGNTIYF
13 TRBV15 CATRTRNNSPLHF
16 TRBV19 CASSIRGQGALYGYTF
14 TRBV7-3 CASSPSGGRDEQFF
15 TRBV30 CAWSVKGQGNEKLFF
14 TRBV29-1 CSVEYGGYTDTQYF
15 TRBV3-1/TRBV3-2 CASSRLAGSGVAQYF
14 TRBV19 CASQPRGGEETQYF
11 TRBV24-1 CATSDLGGYTF
15 TRBV2 CASPATGGAGYGYTF
14 TRBV5-1 CASSLGGPDTEAFF
13 TRBV3-1/TRBV3-2 CASSQVTGGEQYF
15 TRBV7-6 CASSVGGGSNQPQHF
14 TRBV18 CASSPRDRGWEQYF